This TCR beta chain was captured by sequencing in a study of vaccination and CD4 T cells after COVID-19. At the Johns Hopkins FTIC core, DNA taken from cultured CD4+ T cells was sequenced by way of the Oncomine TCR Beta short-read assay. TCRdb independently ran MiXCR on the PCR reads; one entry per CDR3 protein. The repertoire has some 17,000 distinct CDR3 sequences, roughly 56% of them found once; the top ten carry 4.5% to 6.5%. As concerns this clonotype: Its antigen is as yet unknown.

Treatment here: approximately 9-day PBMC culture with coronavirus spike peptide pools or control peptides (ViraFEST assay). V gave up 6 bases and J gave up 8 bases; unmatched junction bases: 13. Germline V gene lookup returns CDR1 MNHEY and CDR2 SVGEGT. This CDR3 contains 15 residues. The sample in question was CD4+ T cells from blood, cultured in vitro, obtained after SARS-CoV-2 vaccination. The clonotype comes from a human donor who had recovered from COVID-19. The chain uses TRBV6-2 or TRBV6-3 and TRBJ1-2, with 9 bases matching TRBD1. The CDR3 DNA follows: TGTGCCAGCAGCGCCGGGACAGGGAGAGTCTACGGCTACACCTTC. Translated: CASSAGTGRVYGYTF.